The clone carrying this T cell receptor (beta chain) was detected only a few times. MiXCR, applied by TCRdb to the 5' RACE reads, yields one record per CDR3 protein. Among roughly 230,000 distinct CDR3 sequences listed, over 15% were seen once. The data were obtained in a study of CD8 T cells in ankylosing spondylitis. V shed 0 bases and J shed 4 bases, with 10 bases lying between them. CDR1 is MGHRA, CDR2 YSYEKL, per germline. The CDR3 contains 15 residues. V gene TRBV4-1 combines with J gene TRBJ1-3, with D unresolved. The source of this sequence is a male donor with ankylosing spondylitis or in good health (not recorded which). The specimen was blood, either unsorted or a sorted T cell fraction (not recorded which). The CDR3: CASSQDLRTGNTIYF. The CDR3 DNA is TGCGCCAGCAGCCAAGATCTGAGGACGGGAAACACCATATATTTT.